The 31 T cell receptor beta chains below were found in one sample sequenced in a study of blood T cell repertoires in COVID-19. Clones were sequenced by immunoSEQ multiplex PCR, and TCRdb holds only the in-frame ones, with some missing. Found here are approximately 300,000 clones, over 75% of them singletons; the top ten hold 3.5% to 5.5%. The sequencing input was PBMCs or T cells enriched from blood (not recorded which). The source of these receptors is a woman aged 25 to 39 who had recovered from COVID-19.

The chain employs TRBV5-1 and TRBJ2-3, with TRBD1 matching over 8 bases. The ends lost 7 bases at V and 10 bases at J; junction bases unmatched: 5. The CDR3 covers 11 residues. Germline V lookup: CDR1 SGHRS, CDR2 YFSETQ. The CDR3 sequence: CASQETGAQYF. CDR3 nucleotide sequence: TGCGCCAGCCAGGAGACAGGGGCGCAGTATTTT. The full variable domain, with the rest looked up from reference TRBV5-1 and TRBJ2-3, is KAGVTQTPRYLIKTRGQQVTLSCSPISGHRSVSWYQQTPGQGLQFLFEYFSETQRNKGNFPGRFSGRQFSNSRSEMNVSTLELGDSALYLCASQETGAQYFGPGTRLTVL.

This sequence joins TRBV10-3 and TRBJ1-5; 7 bases line up with TRBD1. This CDR3 contains 14 residues. The V and J ends lost 5 bases and 6 bases, in that order; junction bases with no gene match: 7. Germline V CDR1 and CDR2: ENHRY, SYGVKD. The CDR3 is CAISWTGDSQPQHF. The CDR3 nucleotides are TGTGCCATCAGTTGGACAGGTGATAGTCAGCCCCAGCATTTT.

This rearrangement joins TRBV7-9 to TRBJ1-1; D is possibly TRBD1 (5 bases). V lost 4 bases, J lost 9 bases, and 15 bases lay in between. Per germline, CDR1 SEHNR and CDR2 FQNEAQ (reference sequence). The CDR3 runs to 13 residues. In nucleotides, the CDR3 is TGTGCCAGCAGCTCAAACCCACAGGAAAAAGCTTTCTTT. Translating gives CASSSNPQEKAFF. Together with reference TRBV7-9 and TRBJ1-1, the CDR3 gives the full variable domain: DTGVSQNPRHKITKRGQNVTFRCDPISEHNRLYWYRQTLGQGPEFLTYFQNEAQLEKSRLLSDRFSAERPKGSFSTLEIQRTEQGDSAMYLCASSSNPQEKAFFGQGTRLTVV.

This clone was seen a few times. The chain carries TRBV27 and TRBJ1-2, with D uncertain. With 3 bases removed from V and 6 bases from J, the gap between germline ends came to 11 bases. The CDR3 is made up of 13 amino acids. The germline CDR1 and CDR2 sequences are MNHEY and SMNVEV (reference sequence). CDR3 in amino acids: CASSFMTGNGYTF. The CDR3 nucleotides are TGTGCCAGCAGTTTCATGACGGGGAATGGCTACACCTTC.

The rearrangement joins TRBV7-3 to TRBJ2-7; 8 nucleotides agree with TRBD2. Germline loops: CDR1 SGHTA, CDR2 FQGTGA. V trimming: 0 bases; J trimming: 1 base; junction bases outside the gene matches: 5. There are 16 residues in the CDR3. CDR3 DNA sequence: TGTGCCAGCAGCTTAACAGGGACTAGTGCTTCCTACGAGCAGTACTTC. It yields the protein CASSLTGTSASYEQYF.

The chain uses TRBV6-1 and TRBJ1-4, with D tentatively TRBD1 (6 bases). This CDR3 has 15 residues. V gave up 2 bases and J gave up 4 bases, with 11 bases separating them. Per the germline V gene, CDR1 is MNHNS and CDR2 is SASEGT. Here the CDR3 reads CASSELGTYNEKLFF. The CDR3 DNA reads TGTGCCAGCAGTGAATTAGGGACATATAATGAAAAACTGTTTTTT.

As for this clone: Other DNA sequences in this specimen translate into the identical CDR3. This chain connects TRBV5-1 to TRBJ1-3; D remains unclear. This CDR3 contains 15 residues. The V and J ends lost 0 bases and 0 bases respectively, with 7 bases between them. CDR1 is SGHRS and CDR2 is YFSETQ in the germline V gene. In DNA form, the CDR3 reads TGCGCCAGCAGCTTGGGGGCAGACTCTGGAAACACCATATATTTT. Translated, it gives CASSLGADSGNTIYF.

This clone was recorded at least ten times. The junction departs from germline at one end; a sequencing error may be responsible. The rearrangement links TRBV27 to TRBJ2-1, with 7 bases lining up with TRBD2. Germline V gene data show CDR1 as MNHEY and CDR2 as SMNVEV (reference sequence). The CDR3 covers 16 residues. CDR3: CASSLSSLAENNEQFF. The DNA for the CDR3 is TGTGCCAGCAGCTTATCCTCCCTAGCGGAGAACAATGAGCAGTTCTTC.

This clone turned up a few times. The chain joins TRBV4-1 to TRBJ1-6; D is possibly TRBD1 (6 bases). The CDR3 length is 14 residues. Trimming took 4 bases from V and 7 from J, leaving 11 bases between them. CDR1 is MGHRA, CDR2 YSYEKL, per germline. CDR3 nucleotide sequence: TGCGCCAGCAGCCTCCGGACAGCAAATTCACCCCTCCACTTT. Translation gives CASSLRTANSPLHF.

This chain joins TRBV28 and TRBJ1-2, with D maybe TRBD1 (5 bases). With 9 bases removed from V and 6 bases from J, the gap between germline ends came to 14 bases. Looked up from germline, CDR1 is MDHEN and CDR2 is SYDVKM. This CDR3 contains 12 residues. Here the CDR3 DNA reads TGTGCCAGTCGGGGGGGAAGCGATGGCTACACCTTC. It codes for CASRGGSDGYTF.

The rearrangement joins TRBV4-1 to TRBJ2-2, with a weak D call TRBD1 (5 bases). The CDR3 is made up of 15 amino acids. Germline assignment: CDR1 MGHRA and CDR2 YSYEKL. V lost 1 base to trimming and J lost 7 bases, with 13 bases between them. In DNA form, the CDR3 reads TGCGCCAGCAGCCAAGTTCAGGGTAGGAACGGGGAGCTGTTTTTT. Its translation: CASSQVQGRNGELFF.

This clone appeared a few times. V is TRBV29-1 and J is TRBJ1-2; D is possibly TRBD1 (6 bases). The V gene's germline CDR1 is SQVTM and CDR2 ANQGSEA. This CDR3 contains 11 residues. Trimming took off 6 bases at V and 6 bases at J, with 11 bases between the two ends. CDR3 in amino acids: CSVQGMDGYTF. The CDR3 region has the DNA TGCAGCGTGCAGGGGATGGATGGCTACACCTTC.

The V call is TRBV6-5, the J call TRBJ2-2; D gene ambiguous. The CDR3 spans 15 residues. The germline V and J ends were trimmed by 6 bases and 5 bases, with 16 bases remaining between them. Looked up from germline, CDR1 is MNHEY and CDR2 is SVGAGI. The DNA for the CDR3 is TGTGCCAGCAGACCCCGTCCCCGAGGTACCGGGGAGCTGTTTTTT. Its protein is CASRPRPRGTGELFF.

This chain uses TRBV18 with TRBJ2-2, with a weak D call TRBD1 (5 bases). Germline V gene sequence: CDR1 KGHSH, CDR2 LQKENI. The CDR3 length is 16 residues. The ends were cut back, 0 bases at V and 1 base at J, with 9 bases in the middle. Here the CDR3 DNA reads TGTGCCAGCTCACCACCCGACAGCCTGAACACCGGGGAGCTGTTTTTT. Amino acids: CASSPPDSLNTGELFF.

The chain uses TRBV2 and TRBJ2-4; the D gene is possibly TRBD1 (5 bases). Looked up from germline, CDR1 is SNHLY and CDR2 is FYNNEI. The CDR3 sequence is 12 residues long. V was cut by 6 bases and J by 9 bases, with 12 bases left in between. CDR3 in amino acids: CASRDRGSIQYF. The DNA for the CDR3 is TGTGCCAGCAGAGACAGAGGAAGCATTCAGTACTTC.

This sequence joins TRBV30 and TRBJ2-1; 7 positions match TRBD1. This CDR3 has 15 residues. Looked up from germline, CDR1 is GTSNPN and CDR2 is SVGIG (reference sequence). Trimming at V came to 0 bases and at J to 4 bases, leaving 6 bases not matched to a gene. CDR3 residues: CAWSVDRALYNEQFF. The DNA for the CDR3 is TGTGCCTGGAGTGTCGACAGGGCCCTTTACAATGAGCAGTTCTTC.

In this sample, this clone turned up a few times. This chain connects TRBV5-1 to TRBJ2-2; 7 bases line up with TRBD1. Germline CDR1 SGHRS, CDR2 YFSETQ. The CDR3 sequence is 15 residues long. V trimming: 3 bases; J trimming: 1 base; junction bases outside the gene matches: 3. This chain's CDR3 is CASSSRTGNTGELFF. As DNA, the CDR3 is TGCGCCAGCAGCTCTCGGACAGGGAACACCGGGGAGCTGTTTTTT.

V usage is TRBV10-3 and J usage is TRBJ1-2; 9 bases agree with TRBD1. This CDR3 spans 13 amino acids. The J segment lost 8 bases and the V segment lost 11 bases, leaving 12 bases of the junction unmatched. CDR1 and CDR2 (germline): ENHRY, SYGVKD. Here the CDR3 DNA reads TGTGCCGCCCGGGACAGGGAGTTCGGGGGCTACACCTTC. This encodes CAARDREFGGYTF.

This clone turned up a few times. The rearrangement links TRBV21-1 to TRBJ1-6. TRBV21-1 counts as a pseudogene. The CDR3 sequence is 17 residues long. The CDR3 nucleotides read TGTGCCAGCAGCAAAGAGGCGGGTTACTCCTATAATTCACCCCTCCACTTT. Translated, it gives CASSKEAGYSYNSPLHF.

This clone came up a few times. The V call is TRBV28, the J call TRBJ1-3; 7 bases map to TRBD1. The germline V gene has CDR1 MDHEN and CDR2 SYDVKM. V lost 0 bases, J lost 3 bases, and 11 bases stayed unmatched. The CDR3 has 18 residues. The CDR3 coding sequence is TGTGCCAGCAGTTTATGGCTCAGCACCGGGACAGATGGAAACACCATATATTTT. It yields the protein CASSLWLSTGTDGNTIYF.

The chain combines TRBV5-1 with TRBJ1-4, with no clear D. The CDR3 extends over 17 amino acids. V shed 2 bases and J shed 0 bases, with 14 bases lying between them. CDR1 is SGHRS, CDR2 YFSETQ, per germline. CDR3 nucleotide sequence: TGCGCCAGCAGCTTTAGGAGCCTCCTTACAACTAATGAAAAACTGTTTTTT. It is translated as CASSFRSLLTTNEKLFF.

The chain uses TRBV30 and TRBJ1-1; D is ambiguous. This CDR3 is built from 12 residues. In germline, CDR1 is GTSNPN, CDR2 SVGIG (reference sequence). V was trimmed by 2 bases and J by 1 base, leaving 5 bases between them. CDR3 loop: CAWSSRNTEAFF. The CDR3 nucleotides are TGTGCCTGGAGTTCCAGGAACACTGAAGCTTTCTTT.

The rearrangement links TRBV21-1 to TRBJ1-5; the DNA was not compared with TRBD1, the D call given in the table. TRBV21-1 is a pseudogene segment. The CDR3 has 15 amino acids. The CDR3 region has the DNA TGTGCCAGCAGCAAAGCTGGACATAGCAATCAGCCCCAGCATTTT. This encodes CASSKAGHSNQPQHF.

The genes are TRBV19 and TRBJ2-7, with 10 bases fitting TRBD2. From germline, CDR1 is LNHDA and CDR2 SQIVND (reference sequence). The CDR3 length is 14 residues. With V trimmed by 6 bases and J by 5 bases, 7 bases remained unmatched. CDR3 residues: CASSPSGSWDEQYF. CDR3 DNA: TGTGCCAGTAGCCCTAGCGGGAGTTGGGACGAGCAGTACTTC.

The chain joins TRBV18 to TRBJ1-5; 7 nucleotides agree with TRBD1. CDR1 and CDR2 from the germline V gene are KGHSH and LQKENI. The CDR3 spans 15 residues. After removal of 3 bases from V and 3 bases from J, the junction contained 5 bases not matched to a gene. In nucleotides, the CDR3 is TGTGCCAGCTCACCTACAGGGGCCTACAATCAGCCCCAGCATTTT. This codes for CASSPTGAYNQPQHF.

V gene TRBV7-3 combines with J gene TRBJ2-3; no definite D call. Germline lookup yields CDR1 SGHTA and CDR2 FQGTGA. CDR3 length: 16 residues. V was pared by 5 bases and J by 1 base, with 16 bases between. DNA of the CDR3: TGTGCCAGCAGCCCCCGTGGAGCATCAGGCACAGATACGCAGTATTTT. Its translation: CASSPRGASGTDTQYF.

This clone has only one observation. The chain is built from TRBV4-1 and TRBJ2-7; D uncertain. V lost 1 base to trimming and J lost 2 bases, with 3 bases between them. Germline values: CDR1 MGHRA, CDR2 YSYEKL. CDR3 size: 12 residues. For the CDR3, the DNA is TGCGCCAGCAGCCAAGGGCCCTACGAGCAGTACTTC. Its translation is CASSQGPYEQYF.

This clone was counted between two and nine times. The chain has TRBV30 and TRBJ1-1; 10 bases are a match to TRBD1. The length of the CDR3 is 13 residues. The junction had 8 bases not matched to a gene; V was cut back by 2 bases and J by 11 bases. CDR1 is GTSNPN and CDR2 is SVGIG in the germline V gene (reference sequence). This CDR3 reads CAWSFDRGQKAFF. DNA of the CDR3: TGTGCCTGGAGTTTCGACAGGGGGCAAAAGGCTTTCTTT.

V usage is TRBV6-1 and J usage is TRBJ2-7; D uncertain. The CDR3 extends over 15 amino acids. CDR1 is MNHNS and CDR2 is SASEGT in the germline V gene. Trimming shortened V by 3 bases and J by 3 bases, and 15 bases separated the two germline ends. The DNA of the CDR3 is TGTGCCAGCAGTGAGAGGTATCCCCTCTACTACGAGCAGTACTTC. As protein: CASSERYPLYYEQYF.

V and J are TRBV5-1 and TRBJ2-7, with 9 bases matching TRBD1. This CDR3 has 14 residues. V trimming: 0 bases; J trimming: 5 bases; junction bases outside the gene matches: 3. Germline V gene lookup returns CDR1 SGHRS and CDR2 YFSETQ. In DNA, the CDR3 is TGCGCCAGCAGCTTGGGGGACAGGGAAGACGAGCAGTACTTC. Its translation: CASSLGDREDEQYF. Looking up the rest from reference TRBV5-1 and TRBJ2-7 gives the full variable domain: KAGVTQTPRYLIKTRGQQVTLSCSPISGHRSVSWYQQTPGQGLQFLFEYFSETQRNKGNFPGRFSGRQFSNSRSEMNVSTLELGDSALYLCASSLGDREDEQYFGPGTRLTVT.

The chain combines TRBV11-1 with TRBJ2-1; D perhaps matches TRBD1 (5 bases). The V end was cut by 2 bases, the J end by 1 base, with 12 bases between. CDR1 is SGHAT, CDR2 FQDESV, per germline (reference sequence). The CDR3 runs 16 residues. CDR3 protein: CASSLFQGRSYNEQFF. The DNA for the CDR3 is TGTGCCAGCAGCTTATTTCAGGGAAGGTCCTACAATGAGCAGTTCTTC.